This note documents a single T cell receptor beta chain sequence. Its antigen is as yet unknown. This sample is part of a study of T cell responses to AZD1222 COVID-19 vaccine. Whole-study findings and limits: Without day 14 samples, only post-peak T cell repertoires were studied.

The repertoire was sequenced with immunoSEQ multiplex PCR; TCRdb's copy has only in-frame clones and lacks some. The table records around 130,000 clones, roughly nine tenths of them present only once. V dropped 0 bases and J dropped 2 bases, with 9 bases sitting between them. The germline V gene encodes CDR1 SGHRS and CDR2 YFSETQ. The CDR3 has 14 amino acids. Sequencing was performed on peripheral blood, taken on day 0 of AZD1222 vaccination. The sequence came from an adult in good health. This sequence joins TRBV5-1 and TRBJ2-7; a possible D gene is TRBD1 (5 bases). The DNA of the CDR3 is TGCGCCAGCAGCTTGGCTCAGGGAACCTACGAGCAGTACTTC. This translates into CASSLAQGTYEQYF.